Each of the 24 T cell receptor beta chains below was sequenced from the same sample in a study of blood T cell repertoires in COVID-19. Sequencing was performed with immunoSEQ multiplex PCR; in TCRdb, only in-frame clones are kept and a portion is missing. This sample has some 140,000 clones, with about 83% found just once. Sequenced sample: peripheral blood. The receptors originated from a woman aged 55-75 years with COVID-19, enrolled during active disease.

The genes are TRBV9 and TRBJ1-2; D not certain. The V end lost 3 bases, the J end lost 0 bases, and 15 bases lay between the germline ends. CDR3 size: 16 residues. CDR1 and CDR2 (germline): SGDLS, YYNGEE. CDR3 in amino acids: CASSAGRGRTNYGYTF. DNA for the CDR3: TGTGCCAGCAGCGCCGGGCGTGGGAGAACTAACTATGGCTACACCTTC.

The chain combines TRBV12-3 or TRBV12-4 with TRBJ1-5, with D possibly TRBD1 on 6 matching bases. The CDR3 runs to 13 residues. V lost 6 bases and J 4 bases, leaving 10 bases between the germline ends. The CDR3 DNA is TGTGCCAGCAGGGACAGTCCGAATCAGCCCCAGCATTTT. Amino acid sequence: CASRDSPNQPQHF.

The chain links TRBV29-1 to TRBJ2-2; 9 bases are a match to TRBD1. The length of the CDR3 is 12 residues. Trimming removed 5 bases from V and 7 bases from J; junction bases left unmatched: 2. The germline V gene encodes CDR1 SQVTM and CDR2 ANQGSEA. CDR3 residues: CSVNRGRGELFF. The CDR3 bases are TGCAGCGTTAACAGGGGGCGCGGGGAGCTGTTTTTT.

The chain links TRBV10-1 to TRBJ2-5; 11 bases are a match to TRBD1. CDR3 size: 17 residues. The junction had 8 bases not matched to a gene; V was cut back by 4 bases and J by 1 base. Germline loops: CDR1 WNHNN, CDR2 SYGVQD (reference sequence). The CDR3 sequence is CASSGDLGTGGQETQYF. The DNA for the CDR3 is TGCGCCAGCAGTGGAGATCTCGGGACAGGGGGCCAAGAGACCCAGTACTTC.

The V call is TRBV2, the J call TRBJ1-2; the D gene is possibly TRBD1 (5 bases). Per the germline V gene, CDR1 is SNHLY and CDR2 is FYNNEI. The CDR3 has 15 residues. Deletions cut 2 bases from V and 4 bases from J, with 14 bases between. The CDR3 DNA is TGTGCCAGCAGTGAAAACCCGGGACTCCCCTATGGCTACACCTTC. Translated, it gives CASSENPGLPYGYTF.

The chain recombines TRBV11-3 with TRBJ2-3; TRBD1 might be the D (6 bases). Germline V CDR1 and CDR2: SGHNT, YENEEA. Trimming pared 1 base from V and 0 bases from J, leaving 8 bases between. This CDR3 spans 15 amino acids. In DNA, the CDR3 is TGTGCCAGCAGCTTAGGGGACATTAGCACAGATACGCAGTATTTT. It codes for CASSLGDISTDTQYF.

This chain connects TRBV25-1 to TRBJ1-1, with TRBD1 matching 8 bases. The CDR3 is 17 residues long. J gave up 5 bases and V 3 bases, and 14 bases lay outside the gene matches. Germline V CDR1 and CDR2: MGHDK, SYGVNS. CDR3 DNA sequence: TGTGCCAGCAGTGAGTCCGGACAGGGATCCCTAGGGACTGAAGCTTTCTTT. Translation gives CASSESGQGSLGTEAFF. Full variable domain (rest looked up from reference TRBV25-1 and TRBJ1-1): EADIYQTPRYLVIGTGKKITLECSQTMGHDKMYWYQQDPGMELHLIHYSYGVNSTEKGDLSSESTVSRIRTEHFPLTLESARPSHTSQYLCASSESGQGSLGTEAFFGQGTRLTVV.

Turning to this clone: Germline and junction disagree at one end, which may indicate a read error. V is TRBV7-7 and J is TRBJ2-1; 7 nucleotides match TRBD2. This CDR3 is 13 amino acids long. Germline V gene lookup returns CDR1 SSHAT and CDR2 FNYEAQ (reference sequence). The CDR3 bases are TGTGCTAGCAGCTTCGCGGGGGACAATGAGCAGTTCTTC. Its translation is CASSFAGDNEQFF.

J is TRBJ2-2 and V is TRBV5-1, with a weak D call TRBD1 (6 bases). Germline V gene sequence: CDR1 SGHRS, CDR2 YFSETQ. The CDR3 runs to 15 residues. The V end lost 2 bases, the J end lost 2 bases, and 10 bases lay between the germline ends. Written as DNA, the CDR3 is TGCGCCAGCAGCTTACGGACAGACAACACCGGGGAGCTGTTTTTT. Its protein product is CASSLRTDNTGELFF.

The V gene is TRBV18, the J gene TRBJ2-7; possible D gene TRBD2, 5 bases. V shed 6 bases and J shed 1 base, with 13 bases lying between them. The germline CDR1 and CDR2 sequences are KGHSH and LQKENI. The CDR3 is 14 amino acids. The CDR3 reads CASSPGTSSYEQYV. Written as DNA, the CDR3 is TGTGCCAGCTCCCCTGGTACTAGTTCCTACGAGCAGTACGTC.

The gene calls are TRBV5-1 and TRBJ2-7, with D possibly being TRBD1 (6 bases). Germline loops: CDR1 SGHRS, CDR2 YFSETQ. The CDR3 sequence is 15 residues long. Trimming shortened V by 0 bases and J by 6 bases, and 16 bases separated the two germline ends. The CDR3 protein is CASSLAGQTLSEQYF. As DNA, the CDR3 is TGCGCCAGCAGCTTGGCCGGACAGACTCTCTCCGAGCAGTACTTC. The complete variable domain, with remaining parts taken from reference TRBV5-1 and TRBJ2-7, reads KAGVTQTPRYLIKTRGQQVTLSCSPISGHRSVSWYQQTPGQGLQFLFEYFSETQRNKGNFPGRFSGRQFSNSRSEMNVSTLELGDSALYLCASSLAGQTLSEQYFGPGTRLTVT.

The J gene is TRBJ1-2, the V gene TRBV19; TRBD1 agrees at 9 bases. CDR3 length: 12 residues. Per the germline V gene, CDR1 is LNHDA and CDR2 is SQIVND (reference sequence). The junction had 4 bases not matched to a gene; V was cut back by 10 bases and J by 4 bases. The DNA of the CDR3 is TGTGCCACGTACAGGGGGCCCTATGGCTACACCTTC. Translating it yields CATYRGPYGYTF.

The V gene is TRBV10-1, the J gene TRBJ2-7; possibly TRBD1 for D (5 bases). V was trimmed by 2 bases and J by 7 bases, leaving 12 bases between them. Germline CDR1 WNHNN, CDR2 SYGVQD (reference sequence). This CDR3 region has 13 residues. The CDR3 DNA follows: TGCGCCAGCAGTGAGGGGCTGGGGCTTGAGCAGTACTTC. It is translated as CASSEGLGLEQYF.

DNA of the CDR3: TGTGCCAGTAGTATACAGGGGCTTAATGAAAAACTGTTTTTT. Translation gives CASSIQGLNEKLFF. The chain couples TRBV19 to TRBJ1-4; a weak D match, TRBD1 (6 bases). V was clipped by 2 bases and J by 4 bases, with 8 bases between them. CDR3 length: 14 residues. From germline, CDR1 is LNHDA and CDR2 SQIVND (reference sequence).

The J gene is TRBJ2-1, the V gene TRBV6-1, with 8 bases lining up with TRBD2. The V segment lost 0 bases and the J segment 4 bases; nucleotides outside the gene matches: 5. The CDR3 has 16 amino acids. CDR1 and CDR2 (germline): MNHNS, SASEGT. CDR3 residues: CASSEALAVPYNEQFF. For the CDR3, the DNA is TGTGCCAGCAGTGAAGCACTAGCGGTTCCATACAATGAGCAGTTCTTC.

The chain carries TRBV30 and TRBJ1-2; no clear D. Germline values: CDR1 GTSNPN, CDR2 SVGIG (reference sequence). V was shortened by 3 bases and J by 8 bases, with 13 bases between the two germline ends. The CDR3 spans 12 residues. Written as DNA, the CDR3 is TGTGCCTGGAGCGTGAGGGCTGGCGGCTACACCTTC. Protein product: CAWSVRAGGYTF.

As to this clone: Other DNA sequences in this specimen translate into the identical CDR3. The chain employs TRBV9 and TRBJ1-2, with 7 positions matching TRBD1. J was trimmed by 2 bases and V by 3 bases; bases with no gene match: 1. The CDR3 covers 13 residues. CDR1 SGDLS and CDR2 YYNGEE come from the germline V gene. CDR3 nucleotides: TGTGCCAGCAGCGCACAGGGGAACTATGGCTACACCTTC. Amino acids: CASSAQGNYGYTF.

With regard to this clone: In the same sample, other DNA sequences code for this CDR3. V is TRBV20-1 and J is TRBJ2-7; D ambiguous. Germline CDR1 reads DFQATT; CDR2 reads SNEGSKA (reference sequence). Trimming took 3 bases from V and 3 from J, leaving 6 bases between them. This CDR3 comprises 11 residues. CDR3 in amino acids: CSARAGYEQYV. The CDR3 DNA sequence: TGCAGTGCTAGGGCAGGCTACGAGCAGTACGTC.

The gene calls are TRBV27 and TRBJ2-7; TRBD2 matches 7 bases. V shed 8 bases and J 2 bases; nucleotides not matched to a gene: 3. The CDR3 contains 12 residues. Germline CDR1 MNHEY, CDR2 SMNVEV (reference sequence). The CDR3 here is CASRDYTYEQYF. In DNA, the CDR3 is TGTGCCAGCCGGGACTACACCTACGAGCAGTACTTC.

V is TRBV12-5 and J is TRBJ1-1; D not certain. Deletions cut 3 bases from V and 6 bases from J, with 8 bases between. Germline assignment: CDR1 LGHNT and CDR2 FRNRAP. The CDR3 runs to 12 residues. DNA for the CDR3: TGTGCTAGTGGTTTAGGAGTCGCTGAAGCTTTCTTT. Protein sequence: CASGLGVAEAFF.

V usage is TRBV2 and J usage is TRBJ2-1, with D possibly matching TRBD2 (6 bases). V was clipped by 6 bases and J by 8 bases, with 20 bases between them. Germline CDR1 SNHLY, CDR2 FYNNEI. The CDR3 totals 15 residues. The CDR3 sequence is CASSRRDWSGDEQFF. CDR3 DNA sequence: TGTGCCAGCAGCCGCCGGGACTGGTCGGGGGATGAGCAGTTCTTC.

The chain employs TRBV27 and TRBJ1-5; D is undetermined. The germline gives CDR1 MNHEY, CDR2 SMNVEV (reference sequence). V was shortened by 4 bases and J by 9 bases, with 7 bases between the two germline ends. The CDR3 covers 11 residues. CDR3 protein: CASSSGGPQHF. DNA of the CDR3: TGTGCCAGCAGTTCCGGAGGGCCCCAGCATTTT.

This chain links TRBV5-1 with TRBJ2-1, with 9 bases identical to TRBD2. Germline loops: CDR1 SGHRS, CDR2 YFSETQ. This CDR3 is 15 amino acids long. The V and J ends lost 0 bases and 8 bases, in that order; junction bases with no gene match: 6. The CDR3 sequence: CASSLVGSGGDEQFF. In DNA form, the CDR3 reads TGCGCCAGCAGCTTGGTGGGTAGCGGGGGCGATGAGCAGTTCTTC.

This clone was picked up one time. The chain recombines TRBV14 with TRBJ2-5, with 11 bases that match TRBD2. The junction had 10 bases not matched to a gene; V was cut back by 1 base and J by 6 bases. This CDR3 has 17 amino acids. The germline gives CDR1 SGHDN, CDR2 FVKESK. The CDR3 coding sequence is TGTGCCAGCAGCCAAGTGGCCCCCTTAGCGGGAGGGAAGACCCAGTACTTC. Its protein product is CASSQVAPLAGGKTQYF.